These 27 T cell receptor beta chains were sequenced from one sample in a study of OX40 agonist ivuxolimab in advanced cancers. Repertoires were generated with immunoSEQ multiplex PCR, while TCRdb's copy carries only in-frame clones and drops some. In the table there are fewer than 80,000 clones, 85% of which are singletons. Sequenced here: CD4+ or CD8+ T cells sorted from blood, sampled in a trial of the OX40 agonist ivuxolimab. The receptors here all came from an adult with an advanced solid tumor such as melanoma, head and neck, liver or kidney cancer.

V gene TRBV4-1 combines with J gene TRBJ2-3, with a weak D call TRBD1 (6 bases). The ends were cut back, 4 bases at V and 0 bases at J, with 11 bases in the middle. The CDR3 runs to 15 residues. Germline V lookup: CDR1 MGHRA, CDR2 YSYEKL. CDR3 amino acids: CASSRADRSTDTQYF. The CDR3 nucleotides are TGCGCCAGCAGCCGAGCCGACAGGAGCACAGATACGCAGTATTTT.

The genes are TRBV5-1 and TRBJ2-3, with D possibly being TRBD1 (7 bases). The germline V gene has CDR1 SGHRS and CDR2 YFSETQ. There are 17 residues in the CDR3. Trimming took 0 bases from V and 0 from J, leaving 14 bases between them. The CDR3 DNA follows: TGCGCCAGCAGCTTGGGAGGGGGCGGGGATAGCACAGATACGCAGTATTTT. Its translation is CASSLGGGGDSTDTQYF.

This clone was recorded only once. The chain links TRBV7-2 to TRBJ2-7; TRBD2 agrees at 11 bases. The CDR3 extends over 14 amino acids. Germline CDR1 reads SGHTA; CDR2 reads FQGNSA. Losses at the gene ends were 4 bases for V and 4 bases for J; bases not matched to a gene: 3. This CDR3 is CASSSTSGKYEQYF. CDR3 nucleotides: TGTGCCAGCAGCTCGACTAGCGGGAAATACGAGCAGTACTTC.

A single count supports this clone. V usage is TRBV6-4 and J usage is TRBJ1-2; no clear D. This CDR3 spans 15 amino acids. The germline V gene has CDR1 MRHNA and CDR2 SNTAGT. Deletions cut 2 bases from V and 0 bases from J, with 10 bases between. Here the CDR3 reads CASSDGQESNYGYTF. As DNA, the CDR3 is TGTGCCAGCAGTGACGGGCAGGAATCTAACTATGGCTACACCTTC.

V and J are TRBV10-3 and TRBJ2-1; 8 nucleotides match TRBD2. This CDR3 is 15 amino acids long. CDR1 ENHRY and CDR2 SYGVKD come from the germline V gene. With V trimmed by 6 bases and J by 10 bases, 14 bases remained unmatched. CDR3 DNA: TGTGCCATCAGCGAACCCCAACTAGCGGCCCAGGAGCAGTTCTTC. This codes for CAISEPQLAAQEQFF.

The J gene is TRBJ1-1, the V gene TRBV27; 8 bases match TRBD1. The CDR3 sequence is 15 residues long. CDR1 is MNHEY, CDR2 SMNVEV, per germline (reference sequence). V lost 0 bases to trimming and J lost 3 bases; unmatched junction nucleotides: 3. This chain's CDR3 is CASSLSPRGHTEAFF. The CDR3 nucleotides are TGTGCCAGCAGTTTATCCCCCAGGGGGCACACTGAAGCTTTCTTT.

The chain carries TRBV29-1 and TRBJ1-4; tentatively, D is TRBD1 (6 bases). The CDR3 is 12 residues long. Between the trimmed V and J ends, which lost 4 bases and 8 bases, there was a span of 11 bases. CDR1 SQVTM and CDR2 ANQGSEA come from the germline V gene. Written as DNA, the CDR3 is TGCAGCGTTGCACAGGGTAGAGAAAAACTGTTTTTT. This sequence encodes CSVAQGREKLFF. The full variable domain, in which reference TRBV29-1 and TRBJ1-4 provide the parts outside the CDR3, is SAVISQKPSRDICQRGTSLTIQCQVDSQVTMMFWYRQQPGQSLTLIATANQGSEATYESGFVIDKFPISRPNLTFSTLTVSNMSPEDSSIYLCSVAQGREKLFFGSGTQLSVL.

The rearrangement joins TRBV11-2 to TRBJ2-1; D is unresolved. Trimming took off 5 bases at V and 9 bases at J, with 11 bases between the two ends. Germline lookup yields CDR1 SGHAT and CDR2 FQNNGV. The CDR3 spans 12 residues. For the CDR3, the DNA is TGTGCCAGCAGCCCCCGTCAGAGTGAGCAGTTCTTC. It codes for CASSPRQSEQFF.

The V call is TRBV14, the J call TRBJ1-1, with no clear D. The germline CDR1 and CDR2 sequences are SGHDN and FVKESK. The V end was cut by 4 bases, the J end by 8 bases, with 17 bases between. The CDR3 has 14 residues. CDR3 residues: CASSRGNSAREAFF. The CDR3 DNA follows: TGTGCCAGCAGCCGGGGAAACAGTGCTAGGGAAGCTTTCTTT. Variable domain in full (rest from reference TRBV14 and TRBJ1-1): EAGVTQFPSHSVIEKGQTVTLRCDPISGHDNLYWYRRVMGKEIKFLLHFVKESKQDESGMPNNRFLAERTGGTYSTLKVQPAELEDSGVYFCASSRGNSAREAFFGQGTRLTVV.

This sequence joins TRBV27 and TRBJ1-4, with D hard to call. This CDR3 has 14 residues. Germline values: CDR1 MNHEY, CDR2 SMNVEV (reference sequence). The germline V and J ends were trimmed by 5 bases and 7 bases, with 14 bases remaining between them. The CDR3 nucleotides read TGTGCCAGCAGTGGACTGCAAGGGTCTGAAAAACTGTTTTTT. It codes for CASSGLQGSEKLFF.

The rearrangement links TRBV4-2 to TRBJ1-5; D unclear. The V and J ends lost 0 bases and 2 bases respectively, with 8 bases between them. The CDR3 length is 15 residues. CDR1 is LGHNA, CDR2 YNFKEQ, per germline. The CDR3, as DNA: TGTGCCAGCAGCCAAGAAGGAACCCGCAATCAGCCCCAGCATTTT. This codes for CASSQEGTRNQPQHF.

This chain links TRBV27 with TRBJ1-5; a possible D gene is TRBD1 (5 bases). CDR1 is MNHEY, CDR2 SMNVEV, per germline (reference sequence). The CDR3 loop spans 16 amino acids. Trimming took off 7 bases at V and 0 bases at J, with 16 bases between the two ends. The CDR3 sequence is CASTATGRNSNQPQHF. The DNA for the CDR3 is TGTGCCAGCACAGCGACGGGACGGAATAGCAATCAGCCCCAGCATTTT.

This sequence joins TRBV28 and TRBJ2-2; 11 bases map to TRBD1. The CDR3 is 15 residues long. Germline V gives CDR1 MDHEN, CDR2 SYDVKM. The V gene end was trimmed by 5 bases and the J gene end by 4 bases; junction bases not matched to a gene: 3. The CDR3 loop reads CASSPGTGGTGELFF. The CDR3 region has the DNA TGTGCCAGCAGTCCCGGGACAGGGGGCACCGGGGAGCTGTTTTTT.

The genes are TRBV18 and TRBJ1-5, with D unresolved. Trimming took 6 bases from V and 3 from J, leaving 9 bases between them. Germline V gene sequence: CDR1 KGHSH, CDR2 LQKENI. The CDR3 loop spans 13 amino acids. The CDR3 spells CASSKGDNQPQHF. In nucleotides, the CDR3 is TGTGCCAGCTCTAAAGGTGACAATCAGCCCCAGCATTTT.

This clone was detected once. This chain links TRBV2 with TRBJ2-2, with 14 bases identical to TRBD2. The V and J ends lost 10 bases and 4 bases, in that order; junction bases with no gene match: 14. The CDR3 totals 18 residues. Germline CDR1 reads SNHLY; CDR2 reads FYNNEI. CDR3 sequence (DNA): TGTGCCACCCACTCGGGACTAGCGGGAGATCGTACCACCGGGGAGCTGTTTTTT. Translation gives CATHSGLAGDRTTGELFF.

The V call is TRBV9, the J call TRBJ2-7; the match to TRBD1 covers 8 bases. V dropped 4 bases and J dropped 0; count of bases not matched to a gene: 3. Looked up from germline, CDR1 is SGDLS and CDR2 is YYNGEE. This CDR3 is built from 14 residues. CDR3 DNA: TGTGCCAGCAGCCCGGACAGGGTCTCCTACGAGCAGTACTTC. Translated: CASSPDRVSYEQYF.

A single count supports this clone. The chain uses TRBV10-3 and TRBJ2-2, with unresolved D. V lost 6 bases and J 5 bases, leaving 10 bases between the germline ends. Germline loops: CDR1 ENHRY, CDR2 SYGVKD. The CDR3 sequence is 13 residues long. In nucleotides, the CDR3 is TGTGCCATCAGCACCCTTGGGACCGGGGAGCTGTTTTTT. This encodes CAISTLGTGELFF.

The genes are TRBV9 and TRBJ2-7; 12 bases are a match to TRBD1. V lost 3 bases and J lost 1; bases outside the gene matches: 5. Germline CDR1 is SGDLS and CDR2 is YYNGEE. The CDR3 has 16 amino acids. Written as DNA, the CDR3 is TGTGCCAGCAGCGGGGGGACAGGGGGCATGTCCTACGAGCAGTACTTC. It yields the protein CASSGGTGGMSYEQYF.

The CDR3 loop reads CASSLSPAGQGNYGYTF. CDR3 bases: TGTGCCAGCAGCCTTTCGCCCGCTGGACAGGGAAACTATGGCTACACCTTC. V usage is TRBV7-8 and J usage is TRBJ1-2, with 8 bases aligning to TRBD1. Germline trimming cut 5 bases from V and 2 bases from J; bases unmatched to any gene: 13. The CDR3 is made up of 17 amino acids. Looked up from germline, CDR1 is SGHVS and CDR2 is FQNEAQ.

This clone appeared a few times. The gene calls are TRBV28 and TRBJ1-2, with D possibly matching TRBD1 (5 bases). Trimming cost V 6 bases and J 4 bases, with 12 bases left between them. CDR3 length equals 13 residues. CDR1 MDHEN and CDR2 SYDVKM come from the germline V gene. CDR3 nucleotide sequence: TGTGCCAGCAGGACAGTACTAGGCTATGGCTACACCTTC. It yields the protein CASRTVLGYGYTF.

The chain couples TRBV11-3 to TRBJ2-2, with no clear D. The CDR3 runs 13 residues. Deletions cut 0 bases from V and 6 bases from J, with 5 bases between. The V gene's germline CDR1 is SGHNT and CDR2 YENEEA. CDR3 residues: CASSLEGSGELFF. Written as DNA, the CDR3 is TGTGCCAGCAGCTTAGAGGGTTCCGGGGAGCTGTTTTTT.

The chain is built from TRBV5-1 and TRBJ2-3; 10 bases align to TRBD2. J was trimmed by 2 bases and V by 6 bases; bases with no gene match: 3. Germline CDR1 and CDR2: SGHRS and YFSETQ. The CDR3 extends over 14 amino acids. CDR3 bases: TGCGCCAGCAAGACTAGCGGGCCCACAGATACGCAGTATTTT. Its protein is CASKTSGPTDTQYF.

The J gene is TRBJ2-1, the V gene TRBV9; 8 bases line up with TRBD2. Germline CDR1 is SGDLS and CDR2 is YYNGEE. This CDR3 has 16 amino acids. The V segment lost 4 bases and the J segment 5 bases; nucleotides outside the gene matches: 11. CDR3 in DNA: TGTGCCAGCAGCCCCCGTGGGCTAGCGGGCGACAATGAGCAGTTCTTC. It encodes CASSPRGLAGDNEQFF.

This chain connects TRBV11-3 to TRBJ2-1, with TRBD2 matching over 8 bases. V trimming: 6 bases; J trimming: 5 bases; junction bases outside the gene matches: 9. The CDR3 consists of 15 residues. Germline values: CDR1 SGHNT, CDR2 YENEEA. CDR3 bases: TGTGCCAGCAGGGCCTTAAGCGGGGGAGACAATGAGCAGTTCTTC. Translating it yields CASRALSGGDNEQFF.

This chain joins TRBV6-5 and TRBJ2-5, with D maybe TRBD1 (5 bases). Between the trimmed V and J ends, which lost 7 bases and 5 bases, there was a span of 11 bases. Germline loops: CDR1 MNHEY, CDR2 SVGAGI. CDR3 length: 12 residues. CDR3 protein: CASTTVGETQYF. The CDR3 DNA sequence: TGTGCCAGCACGACAGTAGGGGAGACCCAGTACTTC.

The chain employs TRBV4-2 and TRBJ1-1; the match to TRBD1 covers 7 bases. Germline lookup yields CDR1 LGHNA and CDR2 YNFKEQ. The CDR3 consists of 15 residues. With 5 bases clipped from V and 1 base from J, the junction kept 7 bases outside the gene matches. The CDR3 reads CASSWQRGPNTEAFF. The CDR3 region has the DNA TGTGCCAGCAGCTGGCAGAGGGGGCCGAACACTGAAGCTTTCTTT.

This chain links TRBV5-1 with TRBJ2-1; D unclear. The V and J ends lost 8 bases and 4 bases respectively, with 16 bases between them. CDR1 and CDR2 from the germline V gene are SGHRS and YFSETQ. This CDR3 is built from 14 residues. The CDR3 DNA reads as TGCGCCAGTGGCCCTGGACCGAGGTACAATGAGCAGTTCTTC. Its protein product is CASGPGPRYNEQFF.